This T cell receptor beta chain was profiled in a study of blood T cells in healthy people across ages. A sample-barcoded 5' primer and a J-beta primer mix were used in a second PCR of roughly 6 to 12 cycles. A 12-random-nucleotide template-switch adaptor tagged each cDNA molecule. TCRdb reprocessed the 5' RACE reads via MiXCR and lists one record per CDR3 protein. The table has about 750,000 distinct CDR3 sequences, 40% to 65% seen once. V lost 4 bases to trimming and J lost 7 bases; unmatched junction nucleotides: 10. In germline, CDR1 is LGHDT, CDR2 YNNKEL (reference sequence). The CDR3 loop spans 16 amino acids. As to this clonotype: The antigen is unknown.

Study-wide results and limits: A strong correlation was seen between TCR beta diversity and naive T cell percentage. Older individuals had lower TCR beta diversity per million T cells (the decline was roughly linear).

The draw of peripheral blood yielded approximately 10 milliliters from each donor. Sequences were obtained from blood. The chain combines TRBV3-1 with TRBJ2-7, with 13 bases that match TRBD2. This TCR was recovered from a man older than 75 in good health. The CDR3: CASSPRTSGRGSEQYF. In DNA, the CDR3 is TGTGCCAGCAGCCCCCGGACTAGCGGGAGAGGGAGTGAGCAGTACTTC.